The sequence of this T cell receptor (beta chain) was determined in a study of blood T cell repertoires in COVID-19. At the level of the study: Spain, Italy and the United States supplied samples that represented acute and convalescent COVID-19. Sources were T cells, B-cell-depleted T cells, or PBMCs; the material itself was cDNA or gDNA.

CDR1 and CDR2 from the germline V gene are SGHAT and FQNNGV. The CDR3 extends over 15 amino acids. Trimming cost V 5 bases and J 0 bases, with 10 bases left between them. Sequenced by immunoSEQ multiplex PCR; TCRdb stores in-frame clones only, minus some. The sample carries around 300,000 clones, 88% recorded once. Material for sequencing was PBMCs or T cells enriched from blood (not recorded which). V usage is TRBV11-2 and J usage is TRBJ1-4, with a tentative D call TRBD1 (6 bases). This TCR came from a woman in her sixties in a cohort exposed to, infected with or recovered from COVID-19 (not recorded which). For the CDR3, the DNA is TGTGCCAGCAGCCCCGGACAGTCAACTAATGAAAAACTGTTTTTT. This codes for CASSPGQSTNEKLFF.